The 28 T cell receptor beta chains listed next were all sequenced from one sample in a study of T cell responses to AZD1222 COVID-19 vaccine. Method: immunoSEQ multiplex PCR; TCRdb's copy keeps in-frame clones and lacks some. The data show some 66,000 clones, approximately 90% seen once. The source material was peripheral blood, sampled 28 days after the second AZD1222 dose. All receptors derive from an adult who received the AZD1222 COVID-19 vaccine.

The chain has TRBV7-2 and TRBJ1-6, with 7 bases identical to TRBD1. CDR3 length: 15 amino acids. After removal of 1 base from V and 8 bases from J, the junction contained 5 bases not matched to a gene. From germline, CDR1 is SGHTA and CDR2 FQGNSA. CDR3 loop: CASSLEGRGDSPLHF. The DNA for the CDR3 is TGTGCCAGCAGCTTAGAGGGCAGGGGGGATTCACCCCTCCACTTT. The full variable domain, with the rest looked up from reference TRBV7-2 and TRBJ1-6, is GAGVSQSPSNKVTEKGKDVELRCDPISGHTALYWYRQSLGQGLEFLIYFQGNSAPDKSGLPSDRFSAERTGGSVSTLTIQRTQQEDSAVYLCASSLEGRGDSPLHFGNGTRLTVT.

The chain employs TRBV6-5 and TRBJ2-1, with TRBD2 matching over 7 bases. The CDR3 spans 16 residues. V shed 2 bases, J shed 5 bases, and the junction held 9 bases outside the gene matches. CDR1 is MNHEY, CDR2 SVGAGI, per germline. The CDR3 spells CASSYSLAENHNEQFF. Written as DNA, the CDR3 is TGTGCCAGCAGTTACAGTCTAGCGGAGAACCACAATGAGCAGTTCTTC.

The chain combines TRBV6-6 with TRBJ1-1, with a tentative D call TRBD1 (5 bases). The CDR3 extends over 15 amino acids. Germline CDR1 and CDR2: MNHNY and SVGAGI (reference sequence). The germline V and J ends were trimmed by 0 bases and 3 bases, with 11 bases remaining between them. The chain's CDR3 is CASSYSGGAYTEAFF. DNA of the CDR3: TGTGCCAGCAGTTACTCGGGAGGGGCTTACACTGAAGCTTTCTTT.

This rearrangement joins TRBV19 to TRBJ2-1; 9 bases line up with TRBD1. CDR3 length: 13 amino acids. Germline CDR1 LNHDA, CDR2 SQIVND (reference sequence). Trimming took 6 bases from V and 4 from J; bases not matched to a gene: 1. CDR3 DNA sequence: TGTGCCAGTAGAGGACAGGGGTACAATGAGCAGTTCTTC. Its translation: CASRGQGYNEQFF. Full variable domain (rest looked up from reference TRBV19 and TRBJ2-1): DGGITQSPKYLFRKEGQNVTLSCEQNLNHDAMYWYRQDPGQGLRLIYYSQIVNDFQKGDIAEGYSVSREKKESFPLTVTSAQKNPTAFYLCASRGQGYNEQFFGPGTRLTVL.

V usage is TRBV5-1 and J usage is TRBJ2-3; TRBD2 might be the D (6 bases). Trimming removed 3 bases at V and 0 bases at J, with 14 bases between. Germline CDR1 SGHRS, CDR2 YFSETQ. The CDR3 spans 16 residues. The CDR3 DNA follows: TGCGCCAGCAGCTCTTCTGGAGGGTCTAGCACAGATACGCAGTATTTT. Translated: CASSSSGGSSTDTQYF. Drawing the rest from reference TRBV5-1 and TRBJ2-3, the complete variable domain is KAGVTQTPRYLIKTRGQQVTLSCSPISGHRSVSWYQQTPGQGLQFLFEYFSETQRNKGNFPGRFSGRQFSNSRSEMNVSTLELGDSALYLCASSSSGGSSTDTQYFGPGTRLTVL.

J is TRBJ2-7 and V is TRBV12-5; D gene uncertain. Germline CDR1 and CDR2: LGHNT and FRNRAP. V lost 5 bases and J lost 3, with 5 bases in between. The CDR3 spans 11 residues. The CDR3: CASGPHYEQYF. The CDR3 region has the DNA TGTGCTAGTGGTCCCCACTACGAGCAGTACTTC.

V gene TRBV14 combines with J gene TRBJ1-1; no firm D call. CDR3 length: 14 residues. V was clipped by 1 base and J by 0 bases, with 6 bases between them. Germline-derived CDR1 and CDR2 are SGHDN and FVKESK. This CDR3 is CASSQARLNTEAFF. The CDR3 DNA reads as TGTGCCAGCAGCCAAGCCAGGTTGAACACTGAAGCTTTCTTT.

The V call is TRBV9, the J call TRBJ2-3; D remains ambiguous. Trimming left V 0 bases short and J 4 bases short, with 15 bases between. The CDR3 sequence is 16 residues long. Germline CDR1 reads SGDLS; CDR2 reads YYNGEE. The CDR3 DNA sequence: TGTGCCAGCAGCGTAGGGGCTAGTCCCGGACCAGATACGCAGTATTTT. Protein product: CASSVGASPGPDTQYF.

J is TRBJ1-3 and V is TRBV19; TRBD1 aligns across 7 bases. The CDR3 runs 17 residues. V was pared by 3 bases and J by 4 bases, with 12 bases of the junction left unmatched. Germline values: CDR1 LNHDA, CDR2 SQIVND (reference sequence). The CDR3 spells CASSMRYRGPRGNTIYF. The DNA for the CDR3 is TGTGCCAGTAGTATGCGCTACAGGGGACCGCGGGGAAACACCATATATTTT.

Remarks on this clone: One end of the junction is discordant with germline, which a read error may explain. CDR3 sequence (DNA): TGTGCCAGCTCACTCCAGGGGGGATCTGCACAAAAAGGCTACGCCTTC. This gives the protein CASSLQGGSAQKGYAF. This sequence joins TRBV18 and TRBJ1-2, with TRBD1 identical over 7 bases. The CDR3 is made up of 16 amino acids. Germline V lookup: CDR1 KGHSH, CDR2 LQKENI.

The CDR3 DNA follows: TGTGCCAGCAGTCCGCCCCCGGGACGGGCCGATACGCAGTATTTT. It translates to CASSPPPGRADTQYF. This chain links TRBV6-5 with TRBJ2-3, with D perhaps matching TRBD1 or TRBD2 (5 bases each). The CDR3 runs 15 residues. V lost 5 bases, J lost 6 bases, and 18 bases lay in between. CDR1 is MNHEY, CDR2 SVGAGI, per germline.

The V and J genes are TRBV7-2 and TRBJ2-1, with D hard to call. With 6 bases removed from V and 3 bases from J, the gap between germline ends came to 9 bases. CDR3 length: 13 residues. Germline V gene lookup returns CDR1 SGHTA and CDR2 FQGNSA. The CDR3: CASRVQLYNEQFF. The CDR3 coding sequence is TGTGCCAGCAGGGTCCAACTCTACAATGAGCAGTTCTTC.

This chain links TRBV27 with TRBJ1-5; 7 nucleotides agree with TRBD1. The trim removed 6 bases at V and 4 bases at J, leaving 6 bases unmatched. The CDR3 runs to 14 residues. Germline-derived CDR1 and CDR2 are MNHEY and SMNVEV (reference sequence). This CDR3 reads CASSPDRDNQPQHF. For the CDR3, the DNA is TGTGCCAGCAGCCCCGACAGGGATAATCAGCCCCAGCATTTT.

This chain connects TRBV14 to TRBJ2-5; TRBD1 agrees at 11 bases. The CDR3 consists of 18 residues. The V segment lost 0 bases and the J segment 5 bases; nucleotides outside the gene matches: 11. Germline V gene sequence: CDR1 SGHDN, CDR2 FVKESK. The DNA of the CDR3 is TGTGCCAGCAGCCAAGACCAGAGGACAGGGGGCGCGGGGGAGACCCAGTACTTC. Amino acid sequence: CASSQDQRTGGAGETQYF.

CDR3 residues: CASSLRGQAGANVLTF. CDR3 bases: TGTGCCAGCAGCTTAAGGGGACAGGCCGGGGCCAACGTCCTGACTTTC. The chain has TRBV7-3 and TRBJ2-6, with 8 nucleotides matching TRBD1. The germline V gene has CDR1 SGHTA and CDR2 FQGTGA. The V gene end was trimmed by 1 base and the J gene end by 4 bases; junction bases not matched to a gene: 3. The CDR3 is 16 residues long.

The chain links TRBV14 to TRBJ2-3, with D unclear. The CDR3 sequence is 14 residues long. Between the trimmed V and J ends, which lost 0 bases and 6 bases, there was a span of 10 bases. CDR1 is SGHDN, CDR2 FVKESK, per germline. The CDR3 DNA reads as TGTGCCAGCAGCCAAGACCTACCCGTCGATACGCAGTATTTT. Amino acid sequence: CASSQDLPVDTQYF.

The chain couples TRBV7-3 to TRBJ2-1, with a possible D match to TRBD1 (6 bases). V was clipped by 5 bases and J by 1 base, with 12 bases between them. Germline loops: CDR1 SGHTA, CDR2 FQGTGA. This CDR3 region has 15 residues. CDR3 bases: TGTGCCAGCAGCACAGCCAGGGGTTCCTACAATGAGCAGTTCTTC. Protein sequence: CASSTARGSYNEQFF. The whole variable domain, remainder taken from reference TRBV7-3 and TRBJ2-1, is GAGVSQTPSNKVTEKGKYVELRCDPISGHTALYWYRQSLGQGPEFLIYFQGTGAADDSGLPNDRFFAVRPEGSVSTLKIQRTERGDSAVYLCASSTARGSYNEQFFGPGTRLTVL.

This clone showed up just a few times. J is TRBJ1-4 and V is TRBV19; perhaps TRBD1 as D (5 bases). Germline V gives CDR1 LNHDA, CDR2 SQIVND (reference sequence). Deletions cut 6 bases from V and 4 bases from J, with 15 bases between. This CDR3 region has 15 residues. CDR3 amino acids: CASRSGGTGNEKLFF. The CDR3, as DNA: TGTGCCAGTAGGTCGGGGGGAACGGGTAATGAAAAACTGTTTTTT.

CDR3 DNA: TGTGCCAGCAGCTCCGACCTGGGGTCCTATGGCTACACCTTC. Amino acids: CASSSDLGSYGYTF. The chain couples TRBV5-4 to TRBJ1-2; D is uncertain. With 3 bases removed from V and 4 bases from J, the gap between germline ends came to 13 bases. Germline V gives CDR1 SGHNT, CDR2 YYREEE (reference sequence). The CDR3 sequence is 14 residues long. The variable domain in full, with the rest retrieved from reference TRBV5-4 and TRBJ1-2, is ETGVTQSPTHLIKTRGQQVTLRCSSQSGHNTVSWYQQALGQGPQFIFQYYREEENGRGNFPPRFSGLQFPNYSSELNVNALELDDSALYLCASSSDLGSYGYTFGSGTRLTVV.

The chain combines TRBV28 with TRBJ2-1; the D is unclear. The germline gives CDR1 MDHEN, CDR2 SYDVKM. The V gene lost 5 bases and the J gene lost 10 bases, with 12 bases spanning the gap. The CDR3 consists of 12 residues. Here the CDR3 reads CASSPPYGEQFF. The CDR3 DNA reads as TGTGCCAGCAGTCCCCCGTACGGGGAGCAGTTCTTC.

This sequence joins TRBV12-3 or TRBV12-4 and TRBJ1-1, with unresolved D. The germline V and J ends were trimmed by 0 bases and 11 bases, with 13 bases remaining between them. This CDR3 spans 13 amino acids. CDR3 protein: CASSLAHPNGAFF. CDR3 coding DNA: TGTGCCAGCAGTTTAGCGCATCCCAACGGGGCTTTCTTT.

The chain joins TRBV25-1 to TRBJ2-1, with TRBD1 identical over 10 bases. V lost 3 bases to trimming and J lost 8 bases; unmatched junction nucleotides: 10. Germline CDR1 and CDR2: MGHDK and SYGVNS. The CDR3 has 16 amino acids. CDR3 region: CASSDFGQGGVYEQFF. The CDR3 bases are TGTGCCAGCAGTGATTTCGGACAGGGGGGGGTTTATGAGCAGTTCTTC.

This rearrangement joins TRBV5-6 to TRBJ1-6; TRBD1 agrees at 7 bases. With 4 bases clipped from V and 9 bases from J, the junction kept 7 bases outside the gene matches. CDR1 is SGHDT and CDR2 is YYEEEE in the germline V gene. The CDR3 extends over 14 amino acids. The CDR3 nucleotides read TGTGCCAGCAGCCTGAATACAGGGGTTTCACCCCTCCACTTT. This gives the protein CASSLNTGVSPLHF.

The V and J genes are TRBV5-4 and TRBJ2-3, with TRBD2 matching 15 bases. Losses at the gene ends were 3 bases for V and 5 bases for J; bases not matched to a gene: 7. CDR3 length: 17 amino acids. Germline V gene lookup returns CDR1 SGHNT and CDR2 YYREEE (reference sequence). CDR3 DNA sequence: TGTGCCAGCAGCTCCAGGACTAGCGGGAGGGGTCGAGATACGCAGTATTTT. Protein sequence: CASSSRTSGRGRDTQYF.

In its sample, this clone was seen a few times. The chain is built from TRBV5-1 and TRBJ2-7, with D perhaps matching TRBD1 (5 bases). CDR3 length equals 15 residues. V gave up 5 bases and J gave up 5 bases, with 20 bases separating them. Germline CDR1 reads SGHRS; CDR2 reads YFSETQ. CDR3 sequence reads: CASRRLSGLSHEQYF. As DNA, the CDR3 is TGCGCCAGCAGAAGGTTGTCAGGGTTGAGCCACGAGCAGTACTTC.

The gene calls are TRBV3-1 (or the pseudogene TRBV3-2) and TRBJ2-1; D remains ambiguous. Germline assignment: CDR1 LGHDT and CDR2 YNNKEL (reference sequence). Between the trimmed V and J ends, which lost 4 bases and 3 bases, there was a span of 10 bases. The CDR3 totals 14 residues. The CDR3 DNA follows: TGTGCCAGCAGCCCCCTAGTTCTCTACAATGAGCAGTTCTTC. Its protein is CASSPLVLYNEQFF.

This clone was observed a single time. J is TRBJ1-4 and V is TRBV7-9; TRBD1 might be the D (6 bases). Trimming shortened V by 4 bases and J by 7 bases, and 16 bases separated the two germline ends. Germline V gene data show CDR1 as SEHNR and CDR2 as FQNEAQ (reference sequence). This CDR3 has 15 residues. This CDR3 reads CASSSYQGRREKLFF. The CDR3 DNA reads TGTGCCAGCAGCTCTTATCAGGGGAGGCGTGAAAAACTGTTTTTT. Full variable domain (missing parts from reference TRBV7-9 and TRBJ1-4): DTGVSQNPRHKITKRGQNVTFRCDPISEHNRLYWYRQTLGQGPEFLTYFQNEAQLEKSRLLSDRFSAERPKGSFSTLEIQRTEQGDSAMYLCASSSYQGRREKLFFGSGTQLSVL.

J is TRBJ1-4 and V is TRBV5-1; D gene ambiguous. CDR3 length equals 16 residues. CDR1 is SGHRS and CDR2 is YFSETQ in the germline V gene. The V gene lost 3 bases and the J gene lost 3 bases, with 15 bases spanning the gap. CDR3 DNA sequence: TGCGCCAGCAGCTCATTAACCGGGAGTTCTAATGAAAAACTGTTTTTT. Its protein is CASSSLTGSSNEKLFF.